The entry below describes one TCR beta chain. The target antigen is unknown. The entry originates in a study of T cell repertoires in cytomegalovirus infection. Study overall: It can be stated that public TCR beta signatures indicated CMV infection as well as a matching HLA type. Findings and limits, study-wide: Using cumulative public TCR beta family frequency, the authors identified those who carried CMV together with the relevant HLA.

Trimming removed 2 bases from V and 8 bases from J, with 23 bases in between. The CDR3 has 17 amino acids. Germline lookup yields CDR1 SGHRS and CDR2 YFSETQ. TCRdb ran MiXCR on the reads and lists one entry per CDR3 protein. Of around 550,000 distinct CDR3 sequences in the sample, about a quarter were seen once. J is TRBJ2-1 and V is TRBV5-1; D may be TRBD2 (6 bases). The sequence was obtained from a human donor in good health (CMV status not recorded). Some clones in this sample may be carry-over from other donors' samples. The sample consisted of PBMCs. CDR3 sequence: CASSFPRGIKQWDEQFF. The CDR3 coding sequence is TGCGCCAGCAGCTTCCCCCGGGGGATTAAGCAATGGGATGAGCAGTTCTTC.